This T cell receptor beta chain was documented in a study of T cell responses to AZD1222 COVID-19 vaccine. Findings of the study overall: Clonal diversity was possibly underestimated, and white British individuals and females predominated among donors. Seropositive at baseline were only five or six AZD1222 recipients.

Only in-frame clones appear in the TCRdb table, and some are missing; sequencing was by immunoSEQ multiplex PCR. The repertoire holds about 150,000 clones, with 88% as singletons. Note on this clone: What it recognizes is unknown.

The sequencing here drew on peripheral blood, taken on day 0 of MenACWY control vaccination. The receptor was derived from an adult in good health.

As DNA, the CDR3 is TGTGCCAGCAGCTTAGGGGGAGTCACAGATACGCAGTATTTT. Translation: CASSLGGVTDTQYF. The chain recombines TRBV11-3 with TRBJ2-3; weak D call: TRBD2 (5 bases). The V gene's germline CDR1 is SGHNT and CDR2 YENEEA. V lost 1 base and J lost 2, with 7 bases in between. This CDR3 has 14 amino acids.